The T cell receptor (beta chain) described here comes from a study of T cells in women clearing cervical HPV infection. Profiled with immunoSEQ multiplex PCR; TCRdb holds only in-frame clones, not every one. The sample includes about 48,000 clones. A word on this clone: Its antigen remains unknown. The CDR3 end lies 3 residues beyond the end of the read and is filled in from the germline J gene.

Study-level results: Controls had more TRBV6-7 (about 0.15%) than cases (approximately 0.11%).

CDR3 size: 13 residues. V dropped 0 bases and J dropped 5 bases, with 6 bases sitting between them. Germline V gene lookup returns CDR1 MNHNS and CDR2 SASEGT. The receptor was isolated from a woman aged 18 to 69 with a cervical HPV16 infection that either progressed to CIN3+ or cleared (not recorded which). The specimen was blood buffy coat. The V and J genes are TRBV6-1 and TRBJ2-3, with no clear D. Partial CDR3 DNA: TGTGCCAGCAGTGAAGCGACTCTAGATACG. The encoded protein is CASSEATLDT. In full, the CDR3 is CASSEATLDTQYF.